One sample yielded the 21 T cell receptor beta chains listed below, sequenced in a study of cytomegalovirus exposure and HLA in healthy donors. A multiplex PCR was run with 60 Vbeta primers and 13 Jbeta primers. Assay: immunoSEQ multiplex PCR; the TCRdb copy retains only in-frame clones and omits some. The sample shows 100,000 to 150,000 clones, more than 70% of them seen only once. The sample taken for sequencing was PBMCs. The receptors were sampled from a man aged 25-45 years in good health and CMV-seronegative.

The chain employs TRBV7-2 and TRBJ2-3; 7 nucleotides line up with TRBD1. Per germline, CDR1 SGHTA and CDR2 FQGNSA. The J segment lost 4 bases and the V segment lost 3 bases, leaving 10 bases of the junction unmatched. The CDR3 consists of 16 residues. CDR3 nucleotides: TGTGCCAGCAGCTTGTCCCCCGGGACAGCCCCAGATACGCAGTATTTT. This translates into CASSLSPGTAPDTQYF. Together with reference TRBV7-2 and TRBJ2-3, the CDR3 gives the full variable domain: GAGVSQSPSNKVTEKGKDVELRCDPISGHTALYWYRQSLGQGLEFLIYFQGNSAPDKSGLPSDRFSAERTGGSVSTLTIQRTQQEDSAVYLCASSLSPGTAPDTQYFGPGTRLTVL.

The chain recombines TRBV6-1 with TRBJ1-1; possible D gene TRBD1, 6 bases. There are 14 residues in the CDR3. Looked up from germline, CDR1 is MNHNS and CDR2 is SASEGT. Trimming pared 2 bases from V and 5 bases from J, leaving 12 bases between. The CDR3 region is CASSELTGRTEAFF. The CDR3 nucleotides read TGTGCCAGCAGTGAACTCACAGGGCGGACTGAAGCTTTCTTT.

The J gene is TRBJ2-3, the V gene TRBV7-6; TRBD1 agrees at 7 bases. The CDR3 is 16 residues long. J lost 1 base, V lost 5 bases, and 9 bases had no gene match. In germline, CDR1 is SGHVS, CDR2 FNYEAQ. CDR3 nucleotides: TGTGCCAGCAGCAGCCCACAGGGGACAGGCACAGATACGCAGTATTTT. Translated: CASSSPQGTGTDTQYF.

This chain uses TRBV11-2 with TRBJ2-2; D is undetermined. Per the germline V gene, CDR1 is SGHAT and CDR2 is FQNNGV. V was shortened by 1 base and J by 4 bases, with 10 bases between the two germline ends. The CDR3 covers 15 residues. This chain's CDR3 is CASSLAGPLTGELFF. DNA for the CDR3: TGTGCCAGCAGCTTAGCAGGTCCCCTCACCGGGGAGCTGTTTTTT.

V usage is TRBV7-2 and J usage is TRBJ2-7; D is unresolved. V was shortened by 6 bases and J by 0 bases, with 9 bases between the two germline ends. Germline-derived CDR1 and CDR2 are SGHTA and FQGNSA. This CDR3 region has 13 residues. The CDR3 reads CASRLSDSYEQYF. The CDR3 coding sequence is TGTGCCAGCAGACTTTCCGACTCCTACGAGCAGTACTTC.

The chain links TRBV28 to TRBJ2-3; 10 bases match TRBD1. J gave up 4 bases and V 4 bases, and 2 bases lay outside the gene matches. Germline lookup yields CDR1 MDHEN and CDR2 SYDVKM. The CDR3 length is 14 residues. CDR3: CASSSGTGADTQYF. In nucleotides, the CDR3 is TGTGCCAGCAGTTCAGGGACAGGGGCAGATACGCAGTATTTT.

This clone was seen a few times. This chain joins TRBV19 and TRBJ1-2; TRBD1 agrees at 7 bases. CDR3 length: 14 residues. The junction had 7 bases not matched to a gene; V was cut back by 5 bases and J by 4 bases. Germline lookup yields CDR1 LNHDA and CDR2 SQIVND (reference sequence). The CDR3 nucleotides read TGTGCCAGTAGTGGTAACAGGGGATCCTATGGCTACACCTTC. It translates to CASSGNRGSYGYTF.

This clone was counted a few times. The CDR3 bases are TGTGCCAGCAGCCGTGCGCCGGGACAGGGAAAATGGGAGACCCAGTACTTC. Translating it yields CASSRAPGQGKWETQYF. The V call is TRBV5-4, the J call TRBJ2-5; 9 bases map to TRBD1. Per the germline V gene, CDR1 is SGHNT and CDR2 is YYREEE (reference sequence). V shed 4 bases, J shed 5 bases, and the junction held 15 bases outside the gene matches. This CDR3 is built from 17 residues.

This clone was seen once. This chain connects TRBV5-1 to TRBJ2-1; 7 positions match TRBD1. Germline V gives CDR1 SGHRS, CDR2 YFSETQ. Trimming cost V 4 bases and J 3 bases; bases outside gene matches: 4. The CDR3 extends over 14 amino acids. CDR3 loop: CASSGGQRYNEQFF. The CDR3, as DNA: TGCGCCAGCAGCGGGGGACAGCGCTACAATGAGCAGTTCTTC.

The chain carries TRBV5-4 and TRBJ2-3; 8 bases agree with TRBD2. CDR3 length: 15 residues. The ends lost 1 base at V and 3 bases at J; junction bases unmatched: 4. Germline CDR1 is SGHNT and CDR2 is YYREEE (reference sequence). CDR3 protein: CASSLRGGQTDTQYF. The CDR3 bases are TGTGCCAGCAGCTTGCGGGGGGGCCAAACAGATACGCAGTATTTT.

The chain recombines TRBV6-6 with TRBJ2-3; 8 bases match TRBD2. In germline, CDR1 is MNHNY, CDR2 SVGAGI (reference sequence). The CDR3 loop spans 16 amino acids. V shed 5 bases and J 6 bases; nucleotides not matched to a gene: 13. CDR3 DNA: TGTGCCAGCAGTCGCCGGTCGGCGGGGGGAGACGATACGCAGTATTTT. Residues: CASSRRSAGGDDTQYF.

The V and J genes are TRBV4-2 and TRBJ2-7; 10 bases match TRBD1. CDR1 is LGHNA, CDR2 YNFKEQ, per germline. CDR3 length equals 15 residues. The V and J ends lost 3 bases and 8 bases, in that order; junction bases with no gene match: 10. The CDR3, as DNA: TGTGCCAGCAGCCAGCAAGTGGACAGGGGGGACAAGCAGTACTTC. Amino acids: CASSQQVDRGDKQYF.

The rearrangement links TRBV10-1 to TRBJ2-4; D is unclear. In germline, CDR1 is WNHNN, CDR2 SYGVQD (reference sequence). V lost 3 bases and J 4 bases, leaving 10 bases between the germline ends. This CDR3 is 14 amino acids long. The CDR3 here is CASSDPAAKNIQYF. CDR3 nucleotide sequence: TGCGCCAGCAGTGACCCGGCGGCGAAAAACATTCAGTACTTC.

This chain uses TRBV5-1 with TRBJ2-1; tentatively, D is TRBD1 (6 bases). The V gene lost 4 bases and the J gene lost 9 bases, with 23 bases spanning the gap. Germline lookup yields CDR1 SGHRS and CDR2 YFSETQ. The CDR3 spans 16 residues. The CDR3 reads CASSGQGYRTVGEQFF. CDR3 DNA: TGCGCCAGCAGCGGCCAGGGGTATCGGACAGTTGGTGAGCAGTTCTTC.

This clone was recorded a few times. This chain joins TRBV7-3 and TRBJ2-1; 7 bases line up with TRBD1. Germline values: CDR1 SGHTA, CDR2 FQGTGA. The CDR3 sequence is 15 residues long. The V gene end was trimmed by 5 bases and the J gene end by 8 bases; junction bases not matched to a gene: 12. The CDR3 spells CASSTVGTADDEQFF. CDR3 nucleotide sequence: TGTGCCAGCAGCACAGTAGGGACAGCGGACGATGAGCAGTTCTTC.

This clone was counted a few times. The genes are TRBV5-1 and TRBJ2-5; D unresolved. V was shortened by 2 bases and J by 2 bases, with 10 bases between the two germline ends. The CDR3 contains 14 residues. CDR1 and CDR2 (germline): SGHRS, YFSETQ. The CDR3 bases are TGCGCCAGCAGCTTTTCGCGGCTACAAGAGACCCAGTACTTC. Translation gives CASSFSRLQETQYF.

The gene calls are TRBV5-4 and TRBJ1-1, with TRBD1 identical over 8 bases. This CDR3 region has 15 residues. J was trimmed by 8 bases and V by 0 bases; bases with no gene match: 9. Germline V gives CDR1 SGHNT, CDR2 YYREEE (reference sequence). The CDR3, as DNA: TGTGCCAGCAGCTTGGGGACAGGGTCCCCTGTCGAAGCTTTCTTT. This gives the protein CASSLGTGSPVEAFF.

V gene TRBV28 combines with J gene TRBJ1-2; the D is unclear. V was shortened by 0 bases and J by 2 bases, with 4 bases between the two germline ends. CDR1 is MDHEN and CDR2 is SYDVKM in the germline V gene. There are 13 residues in the CDR3. The DNA for the CDR3 is TGTGCCAGCAGTTTATGGCAGAACTATGGCTACACCTTC. Its protein product is CASSLWQNYGYTF.

V gene TRBV7-3 combines with J gene TRBJ2-7, with D tentatively TRBD1 (6 bases). Germline CDR1 SGHTA, CDR2 FQGTGA. V was pared by 3 bases and J by 2 bases, with 8 bases between. CDR3 length: 13 residues. CDR3 DNA: TGTGCCAGCAGCTTGACAGGTGCCTACGAGCAGTACTTC. It translates to CASSLTGAYEQYF.

This clone came up once. This chain connects TRBV5-4 to TRBJ2-3; 12 bases are a match to TRBD2. The germline V gene has CDR1 SGHNT and CDR2 YYREEE (reference sequence). This CDR3 comprises 17 residues. Germline trimming cut 4 bases from V and 4 bases from J; bases unmatched to any gene: 10. The CDR3 reads CASSPLAGGLVSDTQYF. The DNA of the CDR3 is TGTGCCAGCAGCCCCCTAGCGGGGGGGCTCGTCTCAGATACGCAGTATTTT.

This clone was observed a handful of times. The chain links TRBV2 to TRBJ2-4, with 8 bases lining up with TRBD1. The CDR3 runs to 12 residues. The trim removed 7 bases at V and 7 bases at J, leaving 3 bases unmatched. Germline V gives CDR1 SNHLY, CDR2 FYNNEI. CDR3 region: CASMRQGNIQYF. The DNA of the CDR3 is TGTGCCAGCATGCGACAGGGGAACATTCAGTACTTC.